One and the same sample provided the 4 T cell receptor beta chains below, sequenced in a study of graft-versus-host responses after intestinal transplantation (TCRdb year 2021). To prepare the library, the immunoSEQ multiplex PCR assay was applied. TCRdb's version of the immuneACCESS table is confined to in-frame rearrangements and falls short of the full clone set. An unresolved V gene accounts for under half of the shortfall where checked; the remainder is of unknown origin. The sample data list 50,000 to 75,000 clones, and roughly 93% of these were observed just once. 0.38% of the sample belongs to the ten largest clones. These receptors lack a known antigen. Sample time point, as interpreted from the label and publication: cells obtained before transplantation from donor or recipient. Sequenced here: unstimulated CD4+ T cells sorted from spleen or lymph node cells, sampled before transplant. The receptor set was obtained from a human donor who was the organ donor for an intestinal transplant.

The rearrangement links TRBV11-2 to TRBJ2-1; D possibly corresponds to TRBD2 (6 bases). V was trimmed by 1 base and J by 3 bases, leaving 10 bases between them. From germline, CDR1 is SGHAT and CDR2 FQNNGV. The CDR3 loop spans 15 amino acids. CDR3: CASSLGGVIYNEQFF. The CDR3 DNA follows: TGTGCCAGCAGCTTAGGCGGGGTTATCTACAATGAGCAGTTCTTC.

The CDR3 region is CASSPSGQGIYEQYF. CDR3 sequence (DNA): TGTGCCAGCAGCCCCTCCGGACAGGGGATCTACGAGCAGTACTTC. The V call is TRBV6-1, the J call TRBJ2-7; 9 nucleotides agree with TRBD1. V shed 6 bases and J 3 bases; nucleotides not matched to a gene: 9. CDR1 is MNHNS and CDR2 is SASEGT in the germline V gene. This CDR3 is built from 15 residues.

The chain uses TRBV7-8 and TRBJ2-3; D gene ambiguous. This CDR3 region has 14 residues. The V and J ends lost 2 bases and 1 base respectively, with 7 bases between them. Germline CDR1 and CDR2: SGHVS and FQNEAQ. In nucleotides, the CDR3 is TGTGCCAGCAGCTTAAGCAGTCGCACAGATACGCAGTATTTT. Protein product: CASSLSSRTDTQYF.

The chain links TRBV12-5 to TRBJ2-3; D is uncertain. Germline loops: CDR1 LGHNT, CDR2 FRNRAP. The CDR3 runs 15 residues. The ends were cut back, 3 bases at V and 2 bases at J, with 12 bases in the middle. Written as DNA, the CDR3 is TGTGCTAGTGGTTTAGGCGAGGTCCTCACAGATACGCAGTATTTT. As protein: CASGLGEVLTDTQYF.